These 15 T cell receptor beta chains share one sample of origin, sequenced in a study of PD-L1 blockade in urothelial cancer. Sequencing used immunoSEQ multiplex PCR; TCRdb keeps in-frame clones, though not all of them. The sample records about 50,000 clones, about 81% being singletons. Time point of the sample: pretreatment peripheral blood. The sequencing here drew on PBMCs, taken around atezolizumab (anti-PD-L1) treatment. The receptors originated from an older man with urothelial cancer.

The CDR3 DNA is TGCGCCAGCAGCTCGGGTTCTAGCACAGATACGCAGTATTTT. This translates into CASSSGSSTDTQYF. This chain connects TRBV4-1 to TRBJ2-3; no reliable D call. The length of the CDR3 is 14 residues. The germline V and J ends were trimmed by 5 bases and 0 bases, with 9 bases remaining between them. Germline CDR1 reads MGHRA; CDR2 reads YSYEKL.

The V gene is TRBV30, the J gene TRBJ2-3, with 8 bases matching TRBD1. This CDR3 region has 15 residues. CDR1 GTSNPN and CDR2 SVGIG come from the germline V gene (reference sequence). J gave up 2 bases and V 4 bases, and 8 bases lay outside the gene matches. The CDR3 bases are TGTGCCTGGACCCCCGGGACAGGATTCACAGATACGCAGTATTTT. It encodes CAWTPGTGFTDTQYF.

V is TRBV4-1 and J is TRBJ2-3; 10 bases are shared with TRBD2. V lost 0 bases, J lost 7 bases, and 10 bases stayed unmatched. The CDR3 sequence is 17 residues long. CDR1 and CDR2 from the germline V gene are MGHRA and YSYEKL. CDR3 amino acids: CASSQDIAGGLLNTQYF. In nucleotides, the CDR3 is TGCGCCAGCAGCCAAGACATAGCGGGAGGTTTGCTAAATACGCAGTATTTT.

The rearrangement links TRBV6-4 to TRBJ1-5, with 8 bases matching TRBD1. Germline values: CDR1 MRHNA, CDR2 SNTAGT. This CDR3 contains 15 residues. V lost 4 bases to trimming and J lost 5 bases; unmatched junction nucleotides: 7. CDR3 residues: CASSAVGTGDQPQHF. In DNA form, the CDR3 reads TGTGCCAGCAGTGCCGTTGGGACAGGAGATCAGCCCCAGCATTTT.

This chain uses TRBV27 with TRBJ1-1; weak D call: TRBD1 (6 bases). This CDR3 region has 13 residues. Trimming cost V 4 bases and J 7 bases, with 13 bases left between them. Germline V CDR1 and CDR2: MNHEY, SMNVEV (reference sequence). CDR3 DNA: TGTGCCAGCAGTTACAAGGACAGCCGTGAAGCTTTCTTT. Amino acid sequence: CASSYKDSREAFF.

As concerns this clone: Its ends do not fully match the called genes, so a read error is possible. The V and J genes are TRBV4-2 and TRBJ1-2; D is undetermined. Germline V gives CDR1 LGHNA, CDR2 YNFKEQ. The CDR3 loop spans 13 amino acids. The CDR3 nucleotides are TGTGCCAGCAGCCAAGATCAAGAGGAGAAGAAAAAGTTC. Protein product: CASSQDQEEKKKF.

The genes are TRBV2 and TRBJ2-7, with 7 bases fitting TRBD1. After removal of 6 bases from V and 4 bases from J, the junction contained 3 bases not matched to a gene. Germline CDR1 and CDR2: SNHLY and FYNNEI. This CDR3 region has 12 residues. The DNA for the CDR3 is TGTGCCAGCAGCCTACAGGGGTACGAGCAGTACTTC. It yields the protein CASSLQGYEQYF.

The V call is TRBV30, the J call TRBJ1-6; perhaps TRBD1 as D (5 bases). The CDR3 is 13 amino acids. Germline values: CDR1 GTSNPN, CDR2 SVGIG (reference sequence). Trimming shortened V by 0 bases and J by 8 bases, and 8 bases separated the two germline ends. Here the CDR3 DNA reads TGTGCCTGGAGTGTTCAGGGCCATTCACCCCTCCACTTT. Translation gives CAWSVQGHSPLHF.

The V gene is TRBV7-2, the J gene TRBJ2-7; TRBD2 aligns across 12 bases. From germline, CDR1 is SGHTA and CDR2 FQGNSA. This CDR3 spans 15 amino acids. Trimming cost V 5 bases and J 7 bases; bases outside gene matches: 9. CDR3 sequence (DNA): TGTGCCAGCAGCGGACTAGCGGGGCCTAGGGGGGAGCAGTACTTC. As protein: CASSGLAGPRGEQYF.

This clone was recorded many times. The chain uses TRBV5-4 and TRBJ1-2; TRBD1 aligns across 10 bases. Trimming at V came to 4 bases and at J to 8 bases, leaving 11 bases not matched to a gene. The CDR3 is 15 amino acids. CDR1 and CDR2 from the germline V gene are SGHNT and YYREEE (reference sequence). CDR3 residues: CASSLSGTGAGGYTF. DNA for the CDR3: TGTGCCAGCAGCCTATCGGGGACAGGGGCTGGAGGCTACACCTTC.

This clone was picked up one time. The V and J genes are TRBV28 and TRBJ2-1; TRBD1 matches at 8 bases. The germline CDR1 and CDR2 sequences are MDHEN and SYDVKM. The V segment lost 2 bases and the J segment 4 bases; nucleotides outside the gene matches: 1. The CDR3 consists of 14 residues. CDR3 sequence reads: CASSLQGAYNEQFF. The CDR3 DNA reads TGTGCCAGCAGTTTACAGGGGGCTTACAATGAGCAGTTCTTC.

The V gene is TRBV7-9, the J gene TRBJ2-5; TRBD2 might be the D (6 bases). V was pared by 1 base and J by 0 bases, with 12 bases between. This CDR3 is built from 16 residues. CDR1 and CDR2 from the germline V gene are SEHNR and FQNEAQ (reference sequence). DNA of the CDR3: TGTGCCAGCAGCTTAGTGGTAGCGGTGAACCAAGAGACCCAGTACTTC. Its translation: CASSLVVAVNQETQYF.

V is TRBV6-5 and J is TRBJ2-3; the D gene is possibly TRBD1 (6 bases). Germline values: CDR1 MNHEY, CDR2 SVGAGI. V lost 0 bases and J lost 2, with 9 bases in between. CDR3 size: 15 residues. The CDR3 DNA is TGTGCCAGCAGTTACTCGGGACATTTCACAGATACGCAGTATTTT. This encodes CASSYSGHFTDTQYF.

V gene TRBV11-2 combines with J gene TRBJ2-7; 7 bases align to TRBD2. CDR3 length: 15 residues. The trim removed 1 base at V and 2 bases at J, leaving 5 bases unmatched. Germline CDR1 and CDR2: SGHAT and FQNNGV. CDR3 in amino acids: CASSLVAGVTYEQYF. The CDR3 DNA reads TGTGCCAGCAGCTTAGTGGCGGGGGTAACCTACGAGCAGTACTTC.

The chain recombines TRBV6-1 with TRBJ2-5; 12 positions match TRBD2. Germline V gives CDR1 MNHNS, CDR2 SASEGT. The CDR3 has 16 residues. V lost 4 bases and J lost 2; bases outside the gene matches: 5. CDR3 region: CASSGGTSGLQETQYF. CDR3 sequence (DNA): TGTGCCAGCAGTGGAGGGACTAGCGGGCTTCAAGAGACCCAGTACTTC.